This is a list of T cell receptor beta chains from one sample in a study of early T cells in non-severe SARS-CoV-2 infection. TCRdb called the 5' RACE reads again in MiXCR, with one record for every CDR3 protein. The sample has about 76,000 distinct CDR3 sequences; around 11% are singletons. The sample taken for sequencing was whole blood. The origin of the receptors is an adult who was a healthcare worker with PCR-confirmed SARS-CoV-2 infection or an uninfected control (not recorded which). CDR3s include the opening cysteine and the closing phenylalanine or tryptophan. A D gene is named only where the DNA matches it firmly. Clone size is given for some rows only: seen once, a few or many times, or a class if the clone is expanded.

j_gene	v_gene	d_gene	abundance	CDR3aa	CDR3nt
TRBJ2-5	TRBV5-1	-	many	CASSLDQETQYF	TGCGCCAGCAGCTTGGACCAAGAGACCCAGTACTTC
TRBJ2-7	TRBV29-1	TRBD1	many	CSVEDGTGASYEQYF	TGCAGCGTTGAAGACGGTACAGGGGCCTCCTACGAGCAGTACTTC
TRBJ1-2	TRBV3-1	-	-	CASSQEATIGYTF	TGTGCCAGCAGCCAAGAGGCCACTATTGGCTACACCTTC
TRBJ1-5	TRBV10-1	TRBD1	few	CASMSRDRGFNQPQHF	TGCGCCAGCATGAGCCGGGACAGGGGCTTTAATCAGCCCCAGCATTTT
TRBJ2-5	TRBV9	TRBD1	-	CASSAGTGSTETQYF	TGTGCCAGCAGCGCCGGGACAGGGAGCACAGAGACCCAGTACTTC
TRBJ1-6	TRBV20-1	-	many	CSAGVALNSPLHF	TGCAGTGCGGGGGTTGCCCTGAATTCACCCCTCCACTTT
TRBJ1-2	TRBV14	-	-	CASSPGGFYGYTF	TGTGCCAGCAGCCCCGGGGGATTCTATGGCTACACCTTC
TRBJ2-1	TRBV7-9	-	many	CASSHLGITGIYNEQFF	TGTGCCAGCAGCCACCTAGGGATTACGGGGATTTACAATGAGCAGTTCTTC
TRBJ1-6	TRBV11-2	-	-	CASNPLVTASPLHF	TGTGCCAGCAACCCATTGGTGACAGCCTCACCCCTCCACTTT
TRBJ1-5	TRBV20-1	-	-	CSAAGGNNRQPQHF	TGCAGTGCGGCGGGGGGGAATAACCGGCAGCCCCAGCATTTT
TRBJ1-2	TRBV5-4	-	-	CASSPLTGSGGYTF	TGTGCCAGCAGCCCTCTCACAGGGTCCGGCGGCTACACCTTC
TRBJ1-2	TRBV29-1	-	many	CSVKLTLEGYGYTF	TGCAGCGTTAAACTTACCCTAGAGGGCTATGGCTACACCTTC
TRBJ1-1	TRBV3-1	-	many	CASSHLAGNTEAFF	TGTGCCAGCAGCCACCTTGCGGGGAACACTGAAGCTTTCTTT
TRBJ1-1	TRBV20-1	-	few	CSAPRGGFTEAFF	TGCAGTGCTCCACGGGGGGGGTTCACTGAAGCTTTCTTT
TRBJ2-6	TRBV18	-	-	CASSPPVLGTGASGANVLTF	TGTGCCAGCTCACCACCCGTTTTAGGGACGGGCGCCTCTGGGGCCAACGTCCTGACTTTC
TRBJ1-5	TRBV4-3	-	many	CASSRGPGAGQPQHF	TGCGCCAGCAGCCGTGGACCCGGGGCAGGTCAGCCCCAGCATTTT
TRBJ2-7	TRBV3-2	-	-	CASSQAGGQGIYEQYF	TGTGCCAGCAGCCAAGCGGGGGGACAGGGGATCTACGAGCAGTACTTC
TRBJ2-3	TRBV20-1	-	few	CSARVPNRDWRATQYF	TGCAGTGCTAGAGTCCCCAACCGGGACTGGCGTGCTACGCAGTATTTT
TRBJ2-2	TRBV10-2	-	many	CASQRQYTGELFF	TGCGCCAGCCAACGACAGTACACCGGGGAGCTGTTTTTT
TRBJ2-7	TRBV7-2	-	few	CASSLGRNGEQYF	TGTGCCAGCAGCTTAGGTAGGAACGGGGAGCAGTACTTC
TRBJ2-3	TRBV3-1	-	many	CASSQMDRNQGTQYF	TGTGCCAGCAGCCAAATGGATAGGAACCAGGGTACGCAGTATTTT
TRBJ2-5	TRBV9	TRBD1	many	CASSAATGDFQETQYF	TGTGCCAGCAGCGCCGCGACAGGGGACTTCCAAGAGACCCAGTACTTC
TRBJ1-5	TRBV12-5	TRBD1	-	CASGFSGQVYSNQPQHF	TGTGCTAGTGGTTTTTCTGGACAGGTTTATAGCAATCAGCCCCAGCATTTT
TRBJ1-1	TRBV29-1	-	-	CSVEPANTEAFF	TGCAGCGTTGAACCAGCGAACACTGAAGCTTTCTTT
TRBJ2-1	TRBV7-9	TRBD1	-	CASSSGQARRNEQFF	TGTGCCAGCAGCTCGGGACAGGCGAGGCGGAATGAGCAGTTCTTC
TRBJ2-2	TRBV11-2	TRBD1	many	CASSSTGANTGELFF	TGTGCCAGCAGCTCGACAGGGGCGAACACCGGGGAGCTGTTTTTT
TRBJ2-7	TRBV3-1	TRBD1	many	CASSQVVGQGYAYEQYF	TGTGCCAGCAGCCAAGTAGTCGGACAGGGGTATGCCTACGAGCAGTACTTC
TRBJ2-1	TRBV20-1	TRBD2	-	CSARAWTSGGAEQFF	TGCAGTGCTAGAGCATGGACTAGCGGGGGGGCCGAGCAGTTCTTC
TRBJ2-3	TRBV5-5	TRBD1	-	CASSPQGADTQYF	TGTGCCAGCAGCCCCCAGGGGGCAGATACGCAGTATTTT
TRBJ1-2	TRBV7-9	-	-	CASSPRDGTYGYTF	TGTGCCAGCAGCCCAAGAGACGGAACCTATGGCTACACCTTC
TRBJ2-7	TRBV7-8	TRBD2	-	CASSQEAGGPYEQYF	TGTGCCAGCAGCCAAGAAGCGGGGGGGCCGTACGAGCAGTACTTC
TRBJ2-2	TRBV7-9	-	many	CASSADRLAANTGELFF	TGTGCCAGCAGCGCCGACAGGCTAGCGGCCAACACCGGGGAGCTGTTTTTT
TRBJ1-3	TRBV11-2	-	many	CASSLSPARRDTIYF	TGTGCCAGCAGCCTCTCCCCGGCGCGTCGGGACACCATATATTTT
TRBJ2-7	TRBV5-1	TRBD2	few	CASSSQPSGGQSYEQYF	TGCGCCAGCAGCTCCCAACCAAGCGGGGGGCAATCCTACGAGCAGTACTTC
TRBJ1-1	TRBV30	-	-	CAWSSREDTEAFF	TGTGCCTGGAGTTCAAGGGAGGACACTGAAGCTTTCTTT
TRBJ1-2	TRBV30	TRBD1	-	CAWSSPGQGFLRYGYTF	TGTGCCTGGAGCAGCCCGGGACAGGGGTTTTTGCGGTATGGCTACACCTTC
TRBJ1-1	TRBV11-3	-	-	CASSLNRDTEAFF	TGTGCCAGCAGCTTGAACAGGGACACTGAAGCTTTCTTT
TRBJ2-7	TRBV7-2	-	-	CASSLAGGTNSYEQYF	TGTGCCAGCAGCTTAGCGGGGGGTACAAATTCCTACGAGCAGTACTTC
TRBJ2-2	TRBV7-6	TRBD2	many	CASSFILAGPAGELFF	TGTGCCAGCAGCTTTATCCTAGCGGGGCCTGCCGGGGAGCTGTTTTTT
TRBJ1-1	TRBV7-6	-	many	CASTTTENTEAFF	TGTGCCAGCACCACCACGGAAAACACTGAAGCTTTCTTT
TRBJ1-4	TRBV12-3/TRBV12-4	-	few	CASRDSRNEKLFF	TGTGCCAGCAGGGACAGCCGGAATGAAAAACTGTTTTTT
TRBJ2-7	TRBV7-2	-	many	CASSPAGRSYEQYF	TGTGCCAGCAGCCCGGCGGGACGCTCCTACGAGCAGTACTTC
TRBJ1-1	TRBV7-9	-	few	CASSLGTGGLNTEAFF	TGTGCCAGCAGCTTAGGTACCGGGGGTCTAAACACTGAAGCTTTCTTT
TRBJ2-6	TRBV5-6	-	many	CASSLDTDSGANVLTF	TGTGCCAGCAGCTTGGACACAGACTCCGGGGCCAACGTCCTGACTTTC
TRBJ2-3	TRBV12-3/TRBV12-4	TRBD2	-	CASSPRGLAGTDTQYF	TGTGCCAGCAGTCCACGGGGACTAGCGGGTACGGATACGCAGTATTTT
TRBJ1-5	TRBV11-2	-	many	CASSLSGGDNQPQHF	TGTGCCAGCAGCCTCTCGGGGGGCGACAATCAGCCCCAGCATTTT
TRBJ2-3	TRBV29-1	TRBD1	few	CSVMGDRGISSTDTQYF	TGCAGCGTGATGGGGGACAGGGGAATATCTAGCACAGATACGCAGTATTTT
TRBJ2-5	TRBV3-1	-	few	CASSRTFAASQETQYF	TGTGCCAGCAGCCGTACCTTTGCCGCCTCCCAAGAGACCCAGTACTTC
TRBJ1-1	TRBV7-9	-	few	CASSRDTTTEAFF	TGTGCCAGCAGCCGGGACACGACAACTGAAGCTTTCTTT
TRBJ2-6	TRBV9	-	-	CASSVGVSGANVLTF	TGTGCCAGCAGCGTTGGGGTCTCTGGGGCCAACGTCCTGACTTTC
TRBJ2-3	TRBV7-9	-	many	CASSSSGQKGPGDTQYF	TGTGCCAGCAGCTCCTCGGGGCAGAAGGGGCCCGGAGATACGCAGTATTTT
TRBJ1-1	TRBV6-2/TRBV6-3	-	few	CASSYVQPNTEAFF	TGTGCCAGCAGTTACGTACAGCCGAACACTGAAGCTTTCTTT
TRBJ2-3	TRBV7-8	-	-	CASSLLAYTQYF	TGTGCCAGCAGCTTATTGGCCTATACGCAGTATTTT